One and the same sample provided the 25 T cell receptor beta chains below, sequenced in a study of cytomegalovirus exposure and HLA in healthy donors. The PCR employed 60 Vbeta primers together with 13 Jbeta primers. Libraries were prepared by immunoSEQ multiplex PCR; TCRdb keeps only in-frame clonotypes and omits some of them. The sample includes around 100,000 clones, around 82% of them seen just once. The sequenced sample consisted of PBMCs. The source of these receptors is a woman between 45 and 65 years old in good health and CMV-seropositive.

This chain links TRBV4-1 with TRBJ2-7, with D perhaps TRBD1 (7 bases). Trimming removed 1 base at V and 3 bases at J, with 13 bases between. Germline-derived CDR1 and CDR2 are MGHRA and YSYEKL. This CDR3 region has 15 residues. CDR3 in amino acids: CASSQGAGGGYEQYF. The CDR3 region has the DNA TGCGCCAGCAGCCAAGGAGCAGGGGGAGGCTACGAGCAGTACTTC.

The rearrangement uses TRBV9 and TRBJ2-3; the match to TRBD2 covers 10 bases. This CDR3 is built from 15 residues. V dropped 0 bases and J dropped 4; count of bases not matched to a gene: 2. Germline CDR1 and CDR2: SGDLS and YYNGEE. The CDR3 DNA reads TGTGCCAGCAGCGTAGGAGGACTAGCGGCAGATACGCAGTATTTT. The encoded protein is CASSVGGLAADTQYF.

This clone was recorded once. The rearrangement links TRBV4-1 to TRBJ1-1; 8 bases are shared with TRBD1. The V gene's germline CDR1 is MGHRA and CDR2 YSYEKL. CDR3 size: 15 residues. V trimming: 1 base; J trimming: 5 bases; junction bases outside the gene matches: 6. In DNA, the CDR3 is TGCGCCAGCAGCCAAGCCTACAGGGGGAGGACTGAAGCTTTCTTT. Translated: CASSQAYRGRTEAFF.

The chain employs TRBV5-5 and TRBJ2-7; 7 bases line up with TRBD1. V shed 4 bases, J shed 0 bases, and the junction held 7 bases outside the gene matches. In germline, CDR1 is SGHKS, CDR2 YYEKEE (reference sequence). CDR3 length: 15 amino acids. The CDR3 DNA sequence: TGTGCCAGCAGCCACGAGGACAGGAGCTCCTACGAGCAGTACTTC. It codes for CASSHEDRSSYEQYF. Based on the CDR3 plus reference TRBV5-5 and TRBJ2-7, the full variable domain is DAGVTQSPTHLIKTRGQQVTLRCSPISGHKSVSWYQQVLGQGPQFIFQYYEKEERGRGNFPDRFSARQFPNYSSELNVNALLLGDSALYLCASSHEDRSSYEQYFGPGTRLTVT.

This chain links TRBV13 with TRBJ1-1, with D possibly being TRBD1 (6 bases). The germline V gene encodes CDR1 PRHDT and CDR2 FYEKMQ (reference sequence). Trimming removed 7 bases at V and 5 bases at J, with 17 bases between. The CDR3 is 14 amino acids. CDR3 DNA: TGTGCCAGCACCCCACGGAACAGGGAAACTGAAGCTTTCTTT. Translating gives CASTPRNRETEAFF.

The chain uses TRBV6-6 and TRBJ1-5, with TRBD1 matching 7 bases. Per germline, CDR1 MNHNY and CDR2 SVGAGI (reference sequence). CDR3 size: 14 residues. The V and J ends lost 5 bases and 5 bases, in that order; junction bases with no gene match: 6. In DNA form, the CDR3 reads TGTGCCAGCAGTGGCCGGGACAGTTATCAGCCCCAGCATTTT. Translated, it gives CASSGRDSYQPQHF.

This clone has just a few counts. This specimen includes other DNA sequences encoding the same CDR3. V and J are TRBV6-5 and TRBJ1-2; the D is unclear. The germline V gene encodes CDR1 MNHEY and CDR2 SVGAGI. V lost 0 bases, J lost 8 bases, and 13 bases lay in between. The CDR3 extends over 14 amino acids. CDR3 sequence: CASSYSWRAKGYTF. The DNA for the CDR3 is TGTGCCAGCAGTTACTCGTGGAGGGCTAAGGGCTACACCTTC.

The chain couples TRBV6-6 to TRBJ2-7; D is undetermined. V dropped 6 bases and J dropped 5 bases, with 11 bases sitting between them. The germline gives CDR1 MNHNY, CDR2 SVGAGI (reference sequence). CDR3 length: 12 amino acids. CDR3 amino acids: CASRSSQNEQYF. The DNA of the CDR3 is TGTGCCAGCAGGTCCTCACAAAACGAGCAGTACTTC.

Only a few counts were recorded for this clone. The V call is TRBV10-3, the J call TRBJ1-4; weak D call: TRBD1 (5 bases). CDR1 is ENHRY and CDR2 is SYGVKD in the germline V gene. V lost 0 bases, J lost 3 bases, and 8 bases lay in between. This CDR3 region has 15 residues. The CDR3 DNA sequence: TGTGCCATCAGTGAGTCAGGGGTTTCTAATGAAAAACTGTTTTTT. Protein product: CAISESGVSNEKLFF.

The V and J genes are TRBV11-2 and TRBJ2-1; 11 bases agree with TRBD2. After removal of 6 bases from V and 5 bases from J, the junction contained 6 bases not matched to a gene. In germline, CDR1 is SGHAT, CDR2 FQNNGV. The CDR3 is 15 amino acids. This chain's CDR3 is CASSPGLAGHNEQFF. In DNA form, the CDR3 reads TGTGCCAGCAGTCCCGGACTAGCGGGTCACAATGAGCAGTTCTTC.

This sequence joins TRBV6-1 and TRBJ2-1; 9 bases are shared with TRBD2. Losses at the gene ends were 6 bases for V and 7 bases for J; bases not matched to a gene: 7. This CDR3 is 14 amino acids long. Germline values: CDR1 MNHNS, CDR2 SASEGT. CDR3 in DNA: TGTGCCAGCAGCTTAGGGACTAGCAGGAATGAGCAGTTCTTC. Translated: CASSLGTSRNEQFF.

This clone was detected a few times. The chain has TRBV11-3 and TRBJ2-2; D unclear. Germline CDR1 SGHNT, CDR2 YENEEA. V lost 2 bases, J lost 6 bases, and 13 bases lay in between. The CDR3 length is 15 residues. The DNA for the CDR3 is TGTGCCAGCAGCTTAAACGGTTTCCACGCCGGGGAGCTGTTTTTT. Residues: CASSLNGFHAGELFF.

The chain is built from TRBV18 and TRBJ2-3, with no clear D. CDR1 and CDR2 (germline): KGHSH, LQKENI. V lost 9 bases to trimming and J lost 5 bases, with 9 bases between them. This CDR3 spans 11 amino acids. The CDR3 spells CASSTIDTQYF. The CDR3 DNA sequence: TGTGCCAGTTCCACTATAGATACGCAGTATTTT.

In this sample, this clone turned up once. This CDR3 is CASSLGGGDIQYF. Written as DNA, the CDR3 is TGTGCCAGCAGCTTAGGAGGGGGGGACATTCAGTACTTC. The chain links TRBV7-6 to TRBJ2-4, with a tentative D call TRBD2 (7 bases). The CDR3 is made up of 13 amino acids. CDR1 is SGHVS, CDR2 FNYEAQ, per germline. V was trimmed by 1 base and J by 8 bases, leaving 9 bases between them. Filled out from reference TRBV7-6 and TRBJ2-4, the complete variable domain reads GAGVSQSPRYKVTKRGQDVALRCDPISGHVSLYWYRQALGQGPEFLTYFNYEAQQDKSGLPNDRFSAERPEGSISTLTIQRTEQRDSAMYRCASSLGGGDIQYFGAGTRLSVL.

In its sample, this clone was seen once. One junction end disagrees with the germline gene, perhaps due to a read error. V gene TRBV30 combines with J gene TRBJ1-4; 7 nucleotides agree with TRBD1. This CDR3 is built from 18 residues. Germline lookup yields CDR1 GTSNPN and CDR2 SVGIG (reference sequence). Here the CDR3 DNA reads TGTGCCTGGAGTGGCGGGAAAGGGGGCATTCGCGGTAATGAAAAACTGCTTTTT. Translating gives CAWSGGKGGIRGNEKLLF.

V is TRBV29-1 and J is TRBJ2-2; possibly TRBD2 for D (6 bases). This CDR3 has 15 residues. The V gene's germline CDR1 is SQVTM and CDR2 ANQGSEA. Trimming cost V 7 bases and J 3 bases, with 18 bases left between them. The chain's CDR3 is CSARPPRRDTGELFF. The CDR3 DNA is TGCAGCGCCAGGCCCCCCCGGAGGGACACCGGGGAGCTGTTTTTT.

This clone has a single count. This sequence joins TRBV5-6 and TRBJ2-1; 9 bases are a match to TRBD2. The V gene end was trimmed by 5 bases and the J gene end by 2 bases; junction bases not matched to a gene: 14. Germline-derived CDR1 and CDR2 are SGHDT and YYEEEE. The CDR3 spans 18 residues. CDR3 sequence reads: CASRSQREVLKTYNEQFF. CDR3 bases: TGTGCCAGCAGGTCCCAGCGGGAGGTATTGAAGACCTACAATGAGCAGTTCTTC.

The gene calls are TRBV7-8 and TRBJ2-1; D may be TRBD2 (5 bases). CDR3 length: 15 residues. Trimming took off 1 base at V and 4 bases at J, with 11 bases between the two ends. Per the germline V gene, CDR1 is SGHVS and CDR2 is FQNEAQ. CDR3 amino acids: CASSLVVGKYNEQFF. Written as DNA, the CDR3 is TGTGCCAGCAGCTTAGTCGTCGGGAAGTACAATGAGCAGTTCTTC.

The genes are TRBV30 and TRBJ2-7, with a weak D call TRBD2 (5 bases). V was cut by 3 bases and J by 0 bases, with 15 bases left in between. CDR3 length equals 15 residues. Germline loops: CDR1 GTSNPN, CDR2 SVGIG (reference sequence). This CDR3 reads CAWSGPSGSSYEQYF. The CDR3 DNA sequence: TGTGCCTGGAGCGGACCCAGCGGTTCCTCCTACGAGCAGTACTTC.

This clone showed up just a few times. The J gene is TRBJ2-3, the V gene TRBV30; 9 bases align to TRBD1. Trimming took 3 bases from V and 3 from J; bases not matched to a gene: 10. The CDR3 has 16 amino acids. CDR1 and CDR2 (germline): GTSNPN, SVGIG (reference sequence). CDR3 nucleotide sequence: TGTGCCTGGAGGCACAGGGGGCGATTAATAACAGATACGCAGTATTTT. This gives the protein CAWRHRGRLITDTQYF.

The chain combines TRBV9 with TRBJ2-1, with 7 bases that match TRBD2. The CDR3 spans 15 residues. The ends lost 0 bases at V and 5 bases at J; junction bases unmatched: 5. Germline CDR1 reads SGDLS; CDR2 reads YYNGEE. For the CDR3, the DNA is TGTGCCAGCAGCGTAGCTGGGGGGGTTAACAATGAGCAGTTCTTC. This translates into CASSVAGGVNNEQFF.

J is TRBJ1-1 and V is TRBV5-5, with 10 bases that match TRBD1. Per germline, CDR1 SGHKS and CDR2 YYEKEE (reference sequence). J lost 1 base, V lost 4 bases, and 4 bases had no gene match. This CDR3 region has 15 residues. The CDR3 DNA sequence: TGTGCCAGCAGCCGACAGGGGGCACGGAACACTGAAGCTTTCTTT. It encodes CASSRQGARNTEAFF.

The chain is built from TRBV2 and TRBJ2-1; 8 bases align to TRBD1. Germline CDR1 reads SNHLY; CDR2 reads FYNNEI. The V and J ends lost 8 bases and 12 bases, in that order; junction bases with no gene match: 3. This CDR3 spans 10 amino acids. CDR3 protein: CASAGQGQFF. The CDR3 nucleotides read TGTGCCAGCGCTGGACAGGGGCAGTTCTTC. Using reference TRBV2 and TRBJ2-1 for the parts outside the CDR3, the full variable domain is EPEVTQTPSHQVTQMGQEVILRCVPISNHLYFYWYRQILGQKVEFLVSFYNNEISEKSEIFDDQFSVERPDGSNFTLKIRSTKLEDSAMYFCASAGQGQFFGPGTRLTVL.

The CDR3 loop is CASSLLSLATYNEQFF. The CDR3 DNA reads as TGTGCCAGCAGTTTACTCTCCCTAGCCACCTACAATGAGCAGTTCTTC. V usage is TRBV28 and J usage is TRBJ2-1; the D gene is possibly TRBD2 (5 bases). In germline, CDR1 is MDHEN, CDR2 SYDVKM. The CDR3 covers 16 residues. Trimming removed 2 bases from V and 2 bases from J, with 13 bases in between.

CDR3 coding DNA: TGTGCCAGCAGCTTGAAACTCGACCCGGGGAGCCAAGAGACCCAGTACTTC. This codes for CASSLKLDPGSQETQYF. The chain recombines TRBV11-2 with TRBJ2-5; weak D call: TRBD2 (5 bases). This CDR3 region has 17 residues. Germline lookup yields CDR1 SGHAT and CDR2 FQNNGV. V was trimmed by 3 bases and J by 1 base, leaving 18 bases between them.